The 21 T cell receptor beta chains below all came from one sample that was sequenced in a study of type 1 regulatory T cells. TCRdb re-analysed the reads in MiXCR, keeping a single row per CDR3 protein. Altogether roughly 68,000 distinct CDR3 sequences are present, 63% being singletons, with the ten largest covering 6.5% to 8.5%. No antigen is known for these receptors. Material: cultured T cells, either the whole culture or a sorted T cell fraction (not recorded which). Stated subset: Tr1-enriched cell product generated in vitro against host alloantigens. The receptors were gathered from a human donor in good health.

V usage is TRBV25-1 and J usage is TRBJ2-7; 9 nucleotides agree with TRBD1. CDR1 is MGHDK, CDR2 SYGVNS, per germline. The ends lost 7 bases at V and 7 bases at J; junction bases unmatched: 8. This CDR3 contains 13 residues. The CDR3 region has the DNA TGTGCCAGCACCGGGACAGGGAACGGTGAGCAGTACTTC. Translated: CASTGTGNGEQYF.

V usage is TRBV7-9 and J usage is TRBJ2-5; perhaps TRBD2 as D (5 bases). CDR1 is SEHNR, CDR2 FQNEAQ, per germline (reference sequence). The CDR3 covers 18 residues. V shed 2 bases and J shed 4 bases, with 23 bases lying between them. CDR3 bases: TGTGCCAGCAGCTTATCTACCCCCCAGCGGTTCGGGCTAGAGACCCAGTACTTC. It specifies CASSLSTPQRFGLETQYF.

V usage is TRBV9 and J usage is TRBJ2-7; unclear D gene. Trimming shortened V by 0 bases and J by 6 bases, and 13 bases separated the two germline ends. There are 14 residues in the CDR3. Germline CDR1 reads SGDLS; CDR2 reads YYNGEE. Written as DNA, the CDR3 is TGTGCCAGCAGCGTAGACCCCCGTAGGGTCGAGCAGTACTTC. Its protein product is CASSVDPRRVEQYF.

V and J are TRBV20-1 and TRBJ1-2; 10 bases line up with TRBD1. V dropped 6 bases and J dropped 8; count of bases not matched to a gene: 9. This CDR3 is 13 amino acids long. CDR1 and CDR2 (germline): DFQATT, SNEGSKA (reference sequence). CDR3 in amino acids: CSARPGTGVGYTF. The DNA of the CDR3 is TGCAGTGCACGTCCCGGGACAGGGGTGGGCTACACCTTC.

V and J are TRBV7-2 and TRBJ2-5; D call uncertain. The V end lost 5 bases, the J end lost 5 bases, and 15 bases lay between the germline ends. The CDR3 runs to 14 residues. Germline V gene sequence: CDR1 SGHTA, CDR2 FQGNSA. The CDR3 sequence: CASSPLSSLETQYF. The CDR3 coding sequence is TGTGCCAGCAGCCCACTAAGCTCTCTCGAGACCCAGTACTTC.

In this sample, this clonotype turned up a few times. The chain combines TRBV5-1 with TRBJ1-5; 10 bases map to TRBD1. This CDR3 comprises 16 residues. The germline CDR1 and CDR2 sequences are SGHRS and YFSETQ. Germline trimming cut 2 bases from V and 5 bases from J; bases unmatched to any gene: 7. The CDR3 DNA reads TGCGCCAGCAGCTTCCCTGACAGGGGGCGGGATCAGCCCCAGCATTTT. This encodes CASSFPDRGRDQPQHF.

V and J are TRBV20-1 and TRBJ1-1; no reliable D call. Trimming pared 6 bases from V and 1 base from J, leaving 9 bases between. CDR1 is DFQATT, CDR2 SNEGSKA, per germline (reference sequence). The CDR3 runs to 12 residues. The CDR3, as DNA: TGCAGTGCCCAGCGGGGGAACACTGAAGCTTTCTTT. It is translated as CSAQRGNTEAFF.

The table lists this clonotype with a few counts. The V gene is TRBV15, the J gene TRBJ1-2; no firm D call. The CDR3 is made up of 15 amino acids. V gave up 1 base and J gave up 10 bases, with 19 bases separating them. Germline V CDR1 and CDR2: LNHNV, YYDKDF (reference sequence). The CDR3 nucleotides are TGTGCCACCAGCAGAGGAAACGATAAGGGAATGCCCTACACCTTC. Its protein is CATSRGNDKGMPYTF.

The chain recombines TRBV12-3 or TRBV12-4 with TRBJ2-1; TRBD1 might be the D (5 bases). Trimming took off 10 bases at V and 10 bases at J, with 20 bases between the two ends. The CDR3 has 13 residues. The CDR3 DNA reads TGTGCCACCAAAGGGTACCCGTCAGGGGAGCAGTTCTTC. Translating it yields CATKGYPSGEQFF.

This clonotype was counted at least ten times. The J gene is TRBJ1-1, the V gene TRBV6-2 or TRBV6-3; D is ambiguous. The CDR3 loop spans 16 amino acids. Looked up from germline, CDR1 is MNHEY and CDR2 is SVGEGT. Deletions cut 6 bases from V and 0 bases from J, with 17 bases between. As DNA, the CDR3 is TGTGCCAGCAGCACCCCCTTGGAAAGAATGAACACTGAAGCTTTCTTT. Its protein is CASSTPLERMNTEAFF.

This rearrangement joins TRBV5-1 to TRBJ1-5; TRBD1 might be the D (6 bases). V was shortened by 4 bases and J by 4 bases, with 9 bases between the two germline ends. The CDR3 is made up of 13 amino acids. Germline CDR1 reads SGHRS; CDR2 reads YFSETQ. The CDR3 DNA follows: TGCGCCAGCAGCATTGGACAGAATCAGCCCCAGCATTTT. It translates to CASSIGQNQPQHF.

The chain links TRBV7-3 to TRBJ1-1; D uncertain. The CDR3 loop spans 14 amino acids. CDR1 and CDR2 from the germline V gene are SGHTA and FQGTGA. The V end lost 7 bases, the J end lost 1 base, and 13 bases lay between the germline ends. CDR3 amino acids: CASKGMHENTEAFF. The CDR3 bases are TGTGCCAGCAAGGGTATGCACGAGAACACTGAAGCTTTCTTT.

The chain couples TRBV11-2 to TRBJ2-5, with D unresolved. V was trimmed by 1 base and J by 5 bases, leaving 11 bases between them. The CDR3 consists of 14 residues. Germline V gene lookup returns CDR1 SGHAT and CDR2 FQNNGV. CDR3: CASSLGLRGETQYF. The CDR3 nucleotides are TGTGCCAGCAGCTTAGGTCTCCGCGGTGAGACCCAGTACTTC.

The chain couples TRBV5-1 to TRBJ2-7; TRBD1 agrees at 7 bases. The CDR3 runs to 14 residues. Unmatched junction bases numbered 8, after V lost 4 bases and J lost 4 bases. Germline V gene data show CDR1 as SGHRS and CDR2 as YFSETQ. The CDR3 protein is CASSQGDALYEQYF. The CDR3 coding sequence is TGCGCCAGCAGCCAGGGGGATGCCCTATACGAGCAGTACTTC.

Worth noting for this clonotype: The junction and the germline gene differ at one end; a read error may be behind it. The rearrangement links TRBV24-1 to TRBJ2-5, with 11 nucleotides matching TRBD2. In germline, CDR1 is KGHDR, CDR2 SFDVKD. The CDR3 is made up of 12 amino acids. CDR3: CATSDRTSGQNF. The CDR3 nucleotides are TGTGCCACCAGTGATCGGACTAGCGGGCAAAACTTC.

V gene TRBV7-9 combines with J gene TRBJ2-4; 8 bases agree with TRBD2. V dropped 6 bases and J dropped 8; count of bases not matched to a gene: 9. The CDR3 is 14 residues long. Germline V gene data show CDR1 as SEHNR and CDR2 as FQNEAQ (reference sequence). The CDR3 is CASRGSGGLDIQYF. In DNA form, the CDR3 reads TGTGCCAGCAGAGGTTCGGGAGGGTTGGACATTCAGTACTTC.

This clonotype has just a few counts. The rearrangement uses TRBV5-1 and TRBJ2-3, with D tentatively TRBD1 or TRBD2 (5 bases each). Trimming pared 2 bases from V and 2 bases from J, leaving 12 bases between. Germline lookup yields CDR1 SGHRS and CDR2 YFSETQ. The CDR3 covers 15 residues. The CDR3 sequence is CASSFTLGPTDTQYF. DNA of the CDR3: TGCGCCAGCAGCTTTACCTTGGGACCCACAGATACGCAGTATTTT. Using reference TRBV5-1 and TRBJ2-3 for the parts outside the CDR3, the full variable domain is KAGVTQTPRYLIKTRGQQVTLSCSPISGHRSVSWYQQTPGQGLQFLFEYFSETQRNKGNFPGRFSGRQFSNSRSEMNVSTLELGDSALYLCASSFTLGPTDTQYFGPGTRLTVL.

V and J are TRBV5-1 and TRBJ1-1; D might be TRBD1 (6 bases). This CDR3 has 14 residues. Trimming cost V 5 bases and J 1 base, with 12 bases left between them. Germline V CDR1 and CDR2: SGHRS, YFSETQ. CDR3 DNA sequence: TGCGCCAGCAGGTTTGGACAGCAGAACACTGAAGCTTTCTTT. This encodes CASRFGQQNTEAFF.

This clonotype showed up just a few times. This chain connects TRBV4-1 to TRBJ1-4, with D hard to call. CDR1 and CDR2 (germline): MGHRA, YSYEKL. The CDR3 has 13 residues. V lost 1 base and J 7 bases, leaving 7 bases between the germline ends. The CDR3 DNA is TGCGCCAGCAGCCAAGTGTCCGGTGAAAAACTGTTTTTT. This encodes CASSQVSGEKLFF.

This clonotype was picked up a small number of times. V and J are TRBV20-1 and TRBJ2-7; D possibly corresponds to TRBD2 (6 bases). Germline V CDR1 and CDR2: DFQATT, SNEGSKA (reference sequence). V lost 1 base and J lost 6, with 19 bases in between. The length of the CDR3 is 15 residues. For the CDR3, the DNA is TGCAGTGCTAGAGCCCCGGGACCGGGAGAAGGCGAGCAGTACTTC. This encodes CSARAPGPGEGEQYF.

The chain couples TRBV30 to TRBJ2-2; 15 bases are shared with TRBD2. J lost 2 bases, V lost 5 bases, and 6 bases had no gene match. CDR3 size: 17 residues. Looked up from germline, CDR1 is GTSNPN and CDR2 is SVGIG (reference sequence). CDR3 coding DNA: TGTGCCTGGGACGGACTAGCGGGAGGGCGTAACACCGGGGAGCTGTTTTTT. This encodes CAWDGLAGGRNTGELFF.